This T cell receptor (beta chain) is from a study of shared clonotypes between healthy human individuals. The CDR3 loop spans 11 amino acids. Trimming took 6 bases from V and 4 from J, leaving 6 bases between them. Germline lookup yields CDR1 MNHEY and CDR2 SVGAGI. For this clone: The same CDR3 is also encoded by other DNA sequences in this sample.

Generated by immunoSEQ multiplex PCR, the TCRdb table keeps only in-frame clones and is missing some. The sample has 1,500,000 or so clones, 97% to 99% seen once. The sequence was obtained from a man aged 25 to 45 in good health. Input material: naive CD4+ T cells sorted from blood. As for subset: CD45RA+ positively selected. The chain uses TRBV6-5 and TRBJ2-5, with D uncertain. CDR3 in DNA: TGTGCCAGCAGCCCGGGAGAGACCCAGTACTTC. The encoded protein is CASSPGETQYF.